This is a list of T cell receptor beta chains from one sample in a study of tissue T cells after allogeneic stem cell transplantation. Clones were read by immunoSEQ multiplex PCR, and TCRdb kept only the in-frame ones, dropping some. The data show around 25,000 clones, around 90% seen once. The sample here was blood, taken before transplantation. The receptors here all came from a male donor aged 60 or over who later had graft-versus-host disease after an allogeneic stem cell transplant. CDR3s include the opening cysteine and the closing phenylalanine or tryptophan. A D gene is named only where the DNA matches it firmly. For some rows the clone size is stated as once, few or many, or as a class when expanded; others skip it.

clone size,J gene,D gene,V gene,CDR3 protein,CDR3 DNA
-,TRBJ1-2,TRBD1,TRBV6-5,CASRPSGGGNYGYTF,TGTGCCAGCAGACCATCAGGGGGGGGTAACTATGGCTACACCTTC
-,TRBJ1-1,-,TRBV7-6,CASSLNGPNTEAFF,TGTGCCAGCAGCTTGAATGGTCCGAACACTGAAGCTTTCTTT
-,TRBJ2-7,TRBD1,TRBV7-9,CASSPRGRQGDEQYF,TGTGCCAGCAGCCCCAGGGGTCGACAGGGTGACGAGCAGTACTTC
-,TRBJ2-7,-,TRBV6-5,CASSYLAIDEQYF,TGTGCCAGCAGTTACCTAGCCATCGACGAGCAGTACTTC
-,TRBJ1-2,-,TRBV19,CATLGGAGIYGYTF,TGTGCCACACTCGGGGGGGCAGGAATCTATGGCTACACCTTC
-,TRBJ1-2,TRBD1,TRBV2,CASTLLGQGAGGYTF,TGTGCCAGCACTTTACTGGGACAGGGGGCTGGAGGCTACACCTTC
-,TRBJ2-2,-,TRBV28,CASAGVDTGELFF,TGTGCCAGCGCCGGTGTCGACACCGGGGAGCTGTTTTTT
-,TRBJ1-5,-,TRBV14,CASSPGTVNQPQHF,TGTGCCAGCAGCCCCGGGACCGTCAATCAGCCCCAGCATTTT
-,TRBJ2-3,-,TRBV5-1,CASSTGTSTDTQYF,TGCGCCAGCAGCACCGGGACTAGCACAGATACGCAGTATTTT
few,TRBJ2-1,-,TRBV4-2,CASSPGVISRNEQFF,TGTGCCAGCAGCCCCGGGGTAATATCGCGGAATGAGCAGTTCTTC
-,TRBJ2-7,TRBD1,TRBV5-1,CASSLAYRGGGEDEQYF,TGCGCCAGCAGCTTGGCTTACAGGGGCGGAGGTGAAGACGAGCAGTACTTC
-,TRBJ2-1,-,TRBV24-1,CATSASVGGQYNEQFF,TGTGCCACCAGTGCATCCGTTGGTGGACAGTACAATGAGCAGTTCTTC
-,TRBJ2-7,TRBD1,TRBV5-8,CASSHGQGGYEQYF,TGTGCCAGCAGTCACGGACAGGGGGGATACGAGCAGTACTTC
-,TRBJ2-5,TRBD2,TRBV5-1,CASSLTSGDIETQYF,TGCGCCAGCAGCCTGACTAGCGGGGATATCGAGACCCAGTACTTC
-,TRBJ1-6,-,TRBV3-1/TRBV3-2,CASSPSGGNSPLHF,TGTGCCAGCAGCCCATCTGGAGGGAATTCACCCCTCCACTTT
once,TRBJ2-5,TRBD1,TRBV5-1,CASSLQTGGVMQTQYF,TGCGCCAGCAGCTTGCAGACAGGGGGCGTCATGCAGACCCAGTACTTC
-,TRBJ2-5,TRBD2,TRBV5-5,CASSSLAGGLAETQYF,TGTGCCAGCAGCTCCTTAGCGGGAGGGCTGGCAGAGACCCAGTACTTC
once,TRBJ2-3,TRBD2,TRBV10-3,CAIKTSGRDNTSTDTQYF,TGTGCCATCAAAACTAGCGGGAGGGATAACACTAGCACAGATACGCAGTATTTT
once,TRBJ2-3,TRBD2,TRBV9,CASSASGGATDTQYF,TGTGCCAGCAGCGCTAGCGGGGGGGCCACAGATACGCAGTATTTT
once,TRBJ2-1,TRBD2,TRBV18,CASSPPLGGWADEQFF,TGTGCCAGCTCACCACCTCTGGGGGGGTGGGCGGATGAGCAGTTCTTC
few,TRBJ2-7,-,TRBV19,CASSLGSFYEQYF,TGTGCCAGTAGCCTTGGATCCTTCTACGAGCAGTACTTC
-,TRBJ2-2,-,TRBV2,CASRAGGLNTGELFF,TGTGCCAGCAGGGCAGGGGGACTGAACACCGGGGAGCTGTTTTTT
-,TRBJ1-1,-,TRBV30,CAWSVARGFTEAFF,TGTGCCTGGAGTGTAGCCAGGGGATTCACTGAAGCTTTCTTT
-,TRBJ2-2,TRBD1,TRBV4-1,CASSHPGQVMNTGELFF,TGCGCCAGCAGCCACCCCGGACAGGTGATGAACACCGGGGAGCTGTTTTTT
-,TRBJ2-7,TRBD2,TRBV5-1,CASSFGGTSGSYEQYF,TGCGCCAGCAGCTTCGGAGGGACTAGCGGTTCCTACGAGCAGTACTTC
-,TRBJ1-1,TRBD1,TRBV14,CASSQDPDRGFNTEAFF,TGTGCCAGCAGCCAAGACCCCGACAGGGGGTTCAACACTGAAGCTTTCTTT
few,TRBJ1-3,-,TRBV4-1,CASSQGDIGNTIYF,TGCGCCAGCAGCCAAGGGGACATTGGAAACACCATATATTTT
-,TRBJ2-2,TRBD2,TRBV6-2/TRBV6-3,CASSTLAGGRTGELFF,TGTGCCAGCAGTACCCTAGCGGGAGGGAGGACCGGGGAGCTGTTTTTT
-,TRBJ2-7,-,TRBV6-5,CASNPPGNFDEQYF,TGTGCCAGCAACCCACCGGGGAATTTCGACGAGCAGTACTTC
once,TRBJ2-7,-,TRBV29-1,CSVLGHYYEQYF,TGCAGCGTGCTAGGACATTATTACGAGCAGTACTTC
-,TRBJ1-3,-,TRBV3-1/TRBV3-2,CASSQDRGSLSGNTIYF,TGTGCCAGCAGCCAAGATAGGGGATCCCTCTCTGGAAACACCATATATTTT
-,TRBJ2-1,-,TRBV7-9,CASSFGGFNEQFF,TGTGCCAGCAGCTTCGGGGGTTTCAATGAGCAGTTCTTC
-,TRBJ2-7,-,TRBV3-1/TRBV3-2,CASSQAWASSYEQYF,TGTGCCAGCAGCCAAGCATGGGCGAGCTCCTACGAGCAGTACTTC
-,TRBJ2-2,TRBD2,TRBV5-1,CASSLELGLAGANTGELFF,TGCGCCAGCAGCTTGGAATTGGGACTAGCGGGAGCTAACACCGGGGAGCTGTTTTTT
-,TRBJ2-2,TRBD2,TRBV5-5,CASTSSSGGPTGELFF,TGTGCCAGCACCTCATCCAGCGGGGGGCCCACCGGGGAGCTGTTTTTT
-,TRBJ2-1,-,TRBV3-1/TRBV3-2,CASSLPGPYNEQFF,TGTGCCAGCAGCCTCCCCGGGCCCTACAATGAGCAGTTCTTC
-,TRBJ2-1,TRBD1,TRBV5-1,CASSFDRGLQDEQFF,TGCGCCAGCAGCTTCGACAGGGGGCTTCAGGATGAGCAGTTCTTC
-,TRBJ2-5,TRBD2,TRBV5-5,CASSLLTSGRNRAETQYF,TGTGCCAGCAGCTTGCTGACTAGCGGGAGAAATCGGGCAGAGACCCAGTACTTC
once,TRBJ1-4,TRBD1,TRBV7-8,CASQDRGAVNEKLFF,TGTGCCAGCCAGGACAGGGGGGCAGTTAATGAAAAACTGTTTTTT
-,TRBJ2-7,TRBD1,TRBV20-1,CSAGRGREQYF,TGCAGTGCCGGCAGGGGGCGGGAGCAGTACTTC
-,TRBJ2-5,-,TRBV6-6,CARNPRGDQGEETQYF,TGTGCCAGAAACCCAAGAGGTGACCAAGGAGAAGAGACCCAGTACTTC
-,TRBJ2-3,-,TRBV6-2/TRBV6-3,CASSDSFRGSTDTQYF,TGTGCCAGCAGTGACAGCTTTCGGGGAAGCACAGATACGCAGTATTTT
-,TRBJ2-7,-,TRBV7-2,CASSPRGSSSYEQYF,TGTGCCAGCAGCCCCAGGGGCTCAAGCTCCTACGAGCAGTACTTC
-,TRBJ1-2,TRBD1,TRBV11-2,CASSLDRGRGYGYTF,TGTGCCAGCAGCCTCGACAGGGGTCGGGGCTATGGCTACACCTTC
-,TRBJ2-7,TRBD1,TRBV6-5,CASTVGQGFSYEQYF,TGTGCCAGCACCGTCGGACAGGGGTTTTCCTACGAGCAGTACTTC
-,TRBJ2-2,TRBD2,TRBV5-1,CASSLASSGPTGELFF,TGCGCCAGCAGCTTGGCATCTAGCGGGCCCACCGGGGAGCTGTTTTTT
once,TRBJ2-3,TRBD1,TRBV7-9,CATGTGSDTQYF,TGTGCCACCGGGACAGGTTCAGATACGCAGTATTTT
once,TRBJ2-7,TRBD2,TRBV6-2/TRBV6-3,CASSYFSGRDNEQYF,TGTGCCAGCAGTTACTTTAGCGGGAGGGACAACGAGCAGTACTTC
-,TRBJ2-1,-,TRBV5-1,CASSSTGNEQFF,TGCGCCAGCAGCTCCACAGGCAATGAGCAGTTCTTC
-,TRBJ1-1,-,TRBV7-8,CASSLGTFMNTEAFF,TGTGCCAGCAGCTTAGGAACATTCATGAACACTGAAGCTTTCTTT
-,TRBJ2-4,TRBD1,TRBV6-6,CASSLARGQLAKNIQYF,TGTGCCAGCAGTCTCGCCCGGGGACAGCTAGCCAAAAACATTCAGTACTTC
-,TRBJ2-5,-,TRBV27,CASSLWGPGDETQYF,TGTGCCAGCAGTTTATGGGGCCCCGGGGATGAGACCCAGTACTTC
-,TRBJ2-2,-,TRBV2,CASSEGGAPNTGELFF,TGTGCCAGCAGTGAAGGGGGGGCGCCTAACACCGGGGAGCTGTTTTTT
-,TRBJ1-1,-,TRBV7-9,CASSLVRGRTPEAFF,TGTGCCAGCAGCTTAGTACGGGGGCGAACACCTGAAGCTTTCTTT
once,TRBJ1-2,-,TRBV12-3/TRBV12-4,CASSLTANYGYTF,TGTGCCAGCAGCCTAACAGCTAACTATGGCTACACCTTC
-,TRBJ2-7,-,TRBV11-1,CASSLGRHEQYF,TGTGCCAGCAGCTTAGGACGGCACGAGCAGTACTTC
-,TRBJ2-1,-,TRBV29-1,CSVDLWAGTYNEQFF,TGCAGCGTTGACTTGTGGGCAGGAACCTACAATGAGCAGTTCTTC
-,TRBJ2-7,TRBD2,TRBV4-1,CASSRHSGGTTYEQYF,TGCGCCAGCAGCCGACATAGCGGGGGGACCACCTACGAGCAGTACTTC